This paragraph reports one T cell receptor (beta chain). The CDR3 spans 13 residues. The germline gives CDR1 SQVTM, CDR2 ANQGSEA. V lost 1 base to trimming and J lost 1 base, with 7 bases between them. The sample originates from a study of blood T cell repertoires in COVID-19. This table comes from immunoSEQ multiplex PCR, and its TCRdb copy is limited to in-frame clones, with some not included. The sample shows 90,000 to 130,000 clones, more than 75% of them seen only once. The specimen was peripheral blood. The chain couples TRBV29-1 to TRBJ1-2; D call uncertain. This clonotype was sampled from a man aged 35 to 55 with acute or convalescent COVID-19. The CDR3 nucleotides read TGCAGCGTTGAAGTACAGAATAACTATGGCTACACCTTC. It translates to CSVEVQNNYGYTF.